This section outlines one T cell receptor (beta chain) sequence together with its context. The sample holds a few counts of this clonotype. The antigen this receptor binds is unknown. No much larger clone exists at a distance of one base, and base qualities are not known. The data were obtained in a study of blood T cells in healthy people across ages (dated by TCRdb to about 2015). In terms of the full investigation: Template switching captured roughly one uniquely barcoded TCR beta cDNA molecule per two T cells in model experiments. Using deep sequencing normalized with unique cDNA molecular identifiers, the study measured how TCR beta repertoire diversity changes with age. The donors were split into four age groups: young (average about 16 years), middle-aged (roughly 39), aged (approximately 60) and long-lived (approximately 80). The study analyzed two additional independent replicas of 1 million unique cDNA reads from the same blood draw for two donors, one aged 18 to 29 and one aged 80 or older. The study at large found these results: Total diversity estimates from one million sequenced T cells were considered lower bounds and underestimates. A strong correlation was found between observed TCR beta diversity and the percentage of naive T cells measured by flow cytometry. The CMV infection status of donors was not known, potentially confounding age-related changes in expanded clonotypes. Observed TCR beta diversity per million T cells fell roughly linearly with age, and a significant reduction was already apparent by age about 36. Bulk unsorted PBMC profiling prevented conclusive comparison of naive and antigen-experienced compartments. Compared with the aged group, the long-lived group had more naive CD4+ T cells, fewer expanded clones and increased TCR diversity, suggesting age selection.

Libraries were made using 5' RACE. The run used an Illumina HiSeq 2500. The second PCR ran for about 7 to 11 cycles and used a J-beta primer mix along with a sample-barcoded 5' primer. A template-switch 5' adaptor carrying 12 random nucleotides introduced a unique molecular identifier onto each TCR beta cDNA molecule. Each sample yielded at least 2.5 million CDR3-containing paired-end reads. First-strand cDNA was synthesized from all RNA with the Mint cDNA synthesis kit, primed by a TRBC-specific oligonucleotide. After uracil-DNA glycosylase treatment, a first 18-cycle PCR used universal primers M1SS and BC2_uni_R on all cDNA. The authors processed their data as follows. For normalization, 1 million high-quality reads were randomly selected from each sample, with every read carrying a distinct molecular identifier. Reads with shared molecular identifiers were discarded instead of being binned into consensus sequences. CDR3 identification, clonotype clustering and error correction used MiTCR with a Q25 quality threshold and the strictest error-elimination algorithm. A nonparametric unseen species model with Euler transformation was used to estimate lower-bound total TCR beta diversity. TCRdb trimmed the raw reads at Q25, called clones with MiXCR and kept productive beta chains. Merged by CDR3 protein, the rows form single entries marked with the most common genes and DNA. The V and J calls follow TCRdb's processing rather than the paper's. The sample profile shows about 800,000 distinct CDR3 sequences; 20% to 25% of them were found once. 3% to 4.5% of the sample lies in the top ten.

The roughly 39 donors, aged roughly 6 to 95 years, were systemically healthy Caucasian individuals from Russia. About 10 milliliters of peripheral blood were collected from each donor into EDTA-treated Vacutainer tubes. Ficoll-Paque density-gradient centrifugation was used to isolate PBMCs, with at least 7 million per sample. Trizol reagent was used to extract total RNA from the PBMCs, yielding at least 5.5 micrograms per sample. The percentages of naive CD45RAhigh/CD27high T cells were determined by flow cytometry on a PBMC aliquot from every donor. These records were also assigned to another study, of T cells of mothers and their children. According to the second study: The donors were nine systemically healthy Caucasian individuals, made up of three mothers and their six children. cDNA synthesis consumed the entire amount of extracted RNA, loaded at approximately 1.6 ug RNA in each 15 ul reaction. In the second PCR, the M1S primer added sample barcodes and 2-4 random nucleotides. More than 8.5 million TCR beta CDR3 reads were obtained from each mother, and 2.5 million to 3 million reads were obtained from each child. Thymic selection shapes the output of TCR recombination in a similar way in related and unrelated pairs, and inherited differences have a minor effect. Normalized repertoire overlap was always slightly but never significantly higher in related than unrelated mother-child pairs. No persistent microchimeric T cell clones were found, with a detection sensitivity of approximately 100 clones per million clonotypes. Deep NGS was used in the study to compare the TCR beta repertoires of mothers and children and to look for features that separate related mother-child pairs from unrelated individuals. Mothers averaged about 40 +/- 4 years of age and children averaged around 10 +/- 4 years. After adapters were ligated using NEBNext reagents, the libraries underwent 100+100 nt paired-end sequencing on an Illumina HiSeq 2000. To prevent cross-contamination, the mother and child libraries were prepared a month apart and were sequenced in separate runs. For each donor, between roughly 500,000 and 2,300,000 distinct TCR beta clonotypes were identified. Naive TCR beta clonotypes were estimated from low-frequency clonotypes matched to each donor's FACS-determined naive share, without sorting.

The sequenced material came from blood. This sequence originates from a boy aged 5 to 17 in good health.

The encoded CDR3 is CASSQAQLTDTQYF. Read as DNA, the sequence is TGTGCCAGCAGCCAAGCCCAACTCACAGATACGCAGTATTTT. Here the chain combines TRBV14 and TRBJ2-3; confidence is insufficient to name the D gene. The CDR3 contains 14 residues, cysteine and phenylalanine counted. The sequence is cut down to CDR3 DNA, 42 bases in frame from base 1. Taken from the germline V gene, the CDR1 and CDR2 loops are SGHDN and FVKESK. Cut back by 1 base and 2 bases, the V and J ends lie 7 bases apart. The CDR3 plus the reference TRBV14 and TRBJ2-3 genes for the other parts give the full variable domain: EAGVTQFPSHSVIEKGQTVTLRCDPISGHDNLYWYRRVMGKEIKFLLHFVKESKQDESGMPNNRFLAERTGGTYSTLKVQPAELEDSGVYFCASSQAQLTDTQYFGPGTRLTVL.